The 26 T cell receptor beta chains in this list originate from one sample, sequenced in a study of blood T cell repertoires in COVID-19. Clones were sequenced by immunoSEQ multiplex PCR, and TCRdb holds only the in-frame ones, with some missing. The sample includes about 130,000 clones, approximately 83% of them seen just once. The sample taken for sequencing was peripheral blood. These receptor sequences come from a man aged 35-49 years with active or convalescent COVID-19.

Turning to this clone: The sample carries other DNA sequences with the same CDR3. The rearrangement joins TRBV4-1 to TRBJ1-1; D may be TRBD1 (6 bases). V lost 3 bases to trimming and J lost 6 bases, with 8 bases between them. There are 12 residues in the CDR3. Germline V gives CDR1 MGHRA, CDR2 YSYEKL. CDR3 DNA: TGCGCCAGCAGCCAGGGGGCATCTGAAGCTTTCTTT. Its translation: CASSQGASEAFF.

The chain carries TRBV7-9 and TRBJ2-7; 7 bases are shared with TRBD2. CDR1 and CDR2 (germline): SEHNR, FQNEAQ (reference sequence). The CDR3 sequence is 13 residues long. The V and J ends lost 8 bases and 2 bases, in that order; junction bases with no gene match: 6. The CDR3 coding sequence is TGTGCCAGCCGTTCAAGCGGGGCCTACGAGCAGTACTTC. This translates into CASRSSGAYEQYF. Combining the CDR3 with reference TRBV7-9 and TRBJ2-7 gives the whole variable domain DTGVSQNPRHKITKRGQNVTFRCDPISEHNRLYWYRQTLGQGPEFLTYFQNEAQLEKSRLLSDRFSAERPKGSFSTLEIQRTEQGDSAMYLCASRSSGAYEQYFGPGTRLTVT.

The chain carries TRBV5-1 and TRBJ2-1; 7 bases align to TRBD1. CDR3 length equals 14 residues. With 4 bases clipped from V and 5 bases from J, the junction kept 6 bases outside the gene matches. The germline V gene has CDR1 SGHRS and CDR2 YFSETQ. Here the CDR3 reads CASSRDSPNNEQFF. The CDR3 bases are TGCGCCAGCAGCCGGGACAGCCCTAACAATGAGCAGTTCTTC.

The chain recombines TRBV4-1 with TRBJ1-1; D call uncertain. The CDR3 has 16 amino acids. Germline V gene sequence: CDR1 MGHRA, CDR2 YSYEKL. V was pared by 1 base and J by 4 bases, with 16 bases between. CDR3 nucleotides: TGCGCCAGCAGCCAAGGACCGGGTCCGGAGGGCACTGAAGCTTTCTTT. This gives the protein CASSQGPGPEGTEAFF.

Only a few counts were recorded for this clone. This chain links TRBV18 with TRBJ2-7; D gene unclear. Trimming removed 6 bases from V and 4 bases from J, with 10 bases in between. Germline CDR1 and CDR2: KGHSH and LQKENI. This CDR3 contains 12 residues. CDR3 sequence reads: CASSEVYYEQYF. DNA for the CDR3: TGTGCCAGCTCCGAGGTCTATTACGAGCAGTACTTC.

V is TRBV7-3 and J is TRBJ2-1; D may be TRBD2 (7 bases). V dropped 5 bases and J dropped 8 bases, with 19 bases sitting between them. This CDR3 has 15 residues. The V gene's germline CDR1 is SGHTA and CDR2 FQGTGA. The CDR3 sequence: CASSARGGGSDEQFF. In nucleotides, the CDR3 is TGTGCCAGCAGCGCCCGTGGGGGCGGGAGCGATGAGCAGTTCTTC.

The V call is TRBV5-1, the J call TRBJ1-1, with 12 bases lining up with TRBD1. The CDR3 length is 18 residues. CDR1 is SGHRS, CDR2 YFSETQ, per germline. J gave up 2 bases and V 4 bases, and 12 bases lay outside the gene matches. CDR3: CASSQPGTGGAGNTEAFF. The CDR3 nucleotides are TGCGCCAGCAGCCAACCCGGGACAGGGGGCGCAGGAAACACTGAAGCTTTCTTT.

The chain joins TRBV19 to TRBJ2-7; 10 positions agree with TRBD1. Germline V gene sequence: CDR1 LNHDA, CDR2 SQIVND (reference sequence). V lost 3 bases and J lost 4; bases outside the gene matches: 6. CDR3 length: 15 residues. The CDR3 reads CASSISGTGVYEQYF. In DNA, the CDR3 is TGTGCCAGTAGTATCTCCGGGACAGGGGTATACGAGCAGTACTTC.

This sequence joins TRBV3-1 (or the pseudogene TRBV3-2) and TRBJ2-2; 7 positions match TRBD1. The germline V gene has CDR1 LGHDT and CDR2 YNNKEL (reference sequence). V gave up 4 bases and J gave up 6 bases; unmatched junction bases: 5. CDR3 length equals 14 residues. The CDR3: CASSPCQGAGELFF. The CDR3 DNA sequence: TGTGCCAGCAGCCCCTGCCAGGGGGCCGGGGAGCTGTTTTTT.

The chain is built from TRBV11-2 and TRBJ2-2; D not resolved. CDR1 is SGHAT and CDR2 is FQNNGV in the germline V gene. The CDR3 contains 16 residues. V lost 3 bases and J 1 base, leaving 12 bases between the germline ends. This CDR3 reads CASSFRQALNTGELFF. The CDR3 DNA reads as TGTGCCAGCAGCTTCCGGCAGGCCCTGAACACCGGGGAGCTGTTTTTT.

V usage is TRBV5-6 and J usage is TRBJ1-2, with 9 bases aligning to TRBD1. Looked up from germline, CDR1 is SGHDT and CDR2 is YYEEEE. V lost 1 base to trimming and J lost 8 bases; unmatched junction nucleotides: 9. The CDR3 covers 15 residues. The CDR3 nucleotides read TGTGCCAGCAGCTTGCGGGCCGGACAGGGGATAGGCTACACCTTC. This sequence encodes CASSLRAGQGIGYTF.

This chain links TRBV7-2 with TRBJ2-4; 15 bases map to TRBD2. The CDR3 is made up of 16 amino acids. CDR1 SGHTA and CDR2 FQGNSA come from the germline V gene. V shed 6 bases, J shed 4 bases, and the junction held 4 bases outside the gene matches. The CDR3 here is CASSWTSGGVKNIQYF. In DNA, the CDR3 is TGTGCCAGCAGTTGGACTAGCGGGGGGGTTAAAAACATTCAGTACTTC.

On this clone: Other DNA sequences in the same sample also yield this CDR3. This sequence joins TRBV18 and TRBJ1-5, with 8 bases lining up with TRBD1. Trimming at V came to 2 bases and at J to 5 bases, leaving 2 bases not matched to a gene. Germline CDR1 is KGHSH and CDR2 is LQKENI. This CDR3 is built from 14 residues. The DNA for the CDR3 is TGTGCCAGCTCACCAGGACAGGGCGATCAGCCCCAGCATTTT. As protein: CASSPGQGDQPQHF. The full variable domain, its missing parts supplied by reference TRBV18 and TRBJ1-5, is NAGVMQNPRHLVRRRGQEARLRCSPMKGHSHVYWYRQLPEEGLKFMVYLQKENIIDESGMPKERFSAEFPKEGPSILRIQQVVRGDSAAYFCASSPGQGDQPQHFGDGTRLSIL.

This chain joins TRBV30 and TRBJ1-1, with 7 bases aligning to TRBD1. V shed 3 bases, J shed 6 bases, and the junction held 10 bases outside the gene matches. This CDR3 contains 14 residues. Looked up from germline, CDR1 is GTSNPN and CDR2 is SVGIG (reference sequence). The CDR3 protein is CAWRMTGTSAEAFF. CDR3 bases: TGTGCCTGGAGGATGACAGGGACGTCGGCTGAAGCTTTCTTT.

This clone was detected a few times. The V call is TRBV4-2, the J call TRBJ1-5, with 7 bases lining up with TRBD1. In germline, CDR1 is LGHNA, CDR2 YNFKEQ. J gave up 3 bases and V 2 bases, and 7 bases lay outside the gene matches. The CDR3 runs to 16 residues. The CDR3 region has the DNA TGTGCCAGCAGCCAACAGACAGGGCTTCCCAATCAGCCCCAGCATTTT. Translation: CASSQQTGLPNQPQHF.

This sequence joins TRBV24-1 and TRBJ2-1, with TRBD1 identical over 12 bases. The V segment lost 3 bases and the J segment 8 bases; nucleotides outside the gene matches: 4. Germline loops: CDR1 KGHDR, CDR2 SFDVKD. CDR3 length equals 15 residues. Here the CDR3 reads CATSDTGQGADEQFF. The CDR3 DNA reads TGTGCCACCAGTGATACGGGACAGGGGGCCGATGAGCAGTTCTTC.

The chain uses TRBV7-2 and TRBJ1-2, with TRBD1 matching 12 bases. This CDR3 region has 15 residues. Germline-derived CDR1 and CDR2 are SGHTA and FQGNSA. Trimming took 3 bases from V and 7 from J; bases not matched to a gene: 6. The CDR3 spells CASSFTGTGGFGYTF. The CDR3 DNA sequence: TGTGCCAGCAGCTTTACCGGGACAGGGGGCTTTGGCTACACCTTC.

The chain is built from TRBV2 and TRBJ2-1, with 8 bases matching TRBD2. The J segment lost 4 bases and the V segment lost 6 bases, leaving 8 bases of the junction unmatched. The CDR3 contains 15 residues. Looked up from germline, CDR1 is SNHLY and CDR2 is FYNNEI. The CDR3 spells CASSFLSGGYNEQFF. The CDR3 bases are TGTGCCAGCAGCTTCCTTTCGGGGGGGTACAATGAGCAGTTCTTC.

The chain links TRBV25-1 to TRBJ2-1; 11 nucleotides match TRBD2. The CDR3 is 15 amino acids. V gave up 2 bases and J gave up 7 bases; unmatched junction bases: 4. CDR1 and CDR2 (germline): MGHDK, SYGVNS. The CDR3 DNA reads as TGTGCCAGCAGTGAAGGGCTAGCGGGGGGAAATGAGCAGTTCTTC. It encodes CASSEGLAGGNEQFF.

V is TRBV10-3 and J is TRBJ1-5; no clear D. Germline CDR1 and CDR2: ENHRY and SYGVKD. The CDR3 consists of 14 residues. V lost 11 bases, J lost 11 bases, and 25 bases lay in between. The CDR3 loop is CASSLGSGDRTQHF. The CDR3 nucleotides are TGTGCCTCCTCTCTCGGCAGCGGCGACCGGACCCAGCATTTT.

The CDR3 loop reads CSVGEGGETQYF. For the CDR3, the DNA is TGCAGCGTTGGGGAGGGTGGGGAGACCCAGTACTTC. The chain joins TRBV29-1 to TRBJ2-5; TRBD2 matches 7 bases. The ends lost 4 bases at V and 5 bases at J; junction bases unmatched: 4. Looked up from germline, CDR1 is SQVTM and CDR2 is ANQGSEA. The CDR3 length is 12 residues.

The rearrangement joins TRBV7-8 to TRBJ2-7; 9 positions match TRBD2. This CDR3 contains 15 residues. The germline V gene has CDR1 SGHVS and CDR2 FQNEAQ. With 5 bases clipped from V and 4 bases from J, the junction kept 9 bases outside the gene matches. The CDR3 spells CASSLLAGSRYEQYF. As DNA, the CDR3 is TGTGCCAGCAGCCTCCTAGCGGGGTCAAGGTACGAGCAGTACTTC.

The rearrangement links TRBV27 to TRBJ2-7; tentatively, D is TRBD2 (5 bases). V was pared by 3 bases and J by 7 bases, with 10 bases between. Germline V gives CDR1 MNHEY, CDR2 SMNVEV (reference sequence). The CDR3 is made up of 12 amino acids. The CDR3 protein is CASSFLGKEQYF. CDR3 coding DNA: TGTGCCAGCAGTTTTCTCGGGAAAGAGCAGTACTTC.

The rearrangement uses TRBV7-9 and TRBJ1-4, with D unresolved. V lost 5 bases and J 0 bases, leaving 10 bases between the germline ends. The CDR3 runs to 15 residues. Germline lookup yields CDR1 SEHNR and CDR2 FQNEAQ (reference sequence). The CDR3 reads CASSLTFATNEKLFF. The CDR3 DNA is TGTGCCAGCAGCCTAACGTTTGCAACTAATGAAAAACTGTTTTTT.

Here the CDR3 reads CASSQGQSNTGELFF. CDR3 nucleotide sequence: TGTGCCAGCAGCCAAGGACAGTCGAACACCGGGGAGCTGTTTTTT. V is TRBV4-2 and J is TRBJ2-2; perhaps TRBD1 as D (5 bases). From germline, CDR1 is LGHNA and CDR2 YNFKEQ. Trimming left V 1 base short and J 0 bases short, with 6 bases between. The CDR3 extends over 15 amino acids.

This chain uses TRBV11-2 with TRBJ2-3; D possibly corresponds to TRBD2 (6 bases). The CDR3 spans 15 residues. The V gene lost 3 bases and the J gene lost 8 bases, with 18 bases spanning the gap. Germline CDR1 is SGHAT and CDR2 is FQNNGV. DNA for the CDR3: TGTGCCAGCAGCTTCCCGGGACTGGCGGCGGGTACGCAGTATTTT. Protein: CASSFPGLAAGTQYF.